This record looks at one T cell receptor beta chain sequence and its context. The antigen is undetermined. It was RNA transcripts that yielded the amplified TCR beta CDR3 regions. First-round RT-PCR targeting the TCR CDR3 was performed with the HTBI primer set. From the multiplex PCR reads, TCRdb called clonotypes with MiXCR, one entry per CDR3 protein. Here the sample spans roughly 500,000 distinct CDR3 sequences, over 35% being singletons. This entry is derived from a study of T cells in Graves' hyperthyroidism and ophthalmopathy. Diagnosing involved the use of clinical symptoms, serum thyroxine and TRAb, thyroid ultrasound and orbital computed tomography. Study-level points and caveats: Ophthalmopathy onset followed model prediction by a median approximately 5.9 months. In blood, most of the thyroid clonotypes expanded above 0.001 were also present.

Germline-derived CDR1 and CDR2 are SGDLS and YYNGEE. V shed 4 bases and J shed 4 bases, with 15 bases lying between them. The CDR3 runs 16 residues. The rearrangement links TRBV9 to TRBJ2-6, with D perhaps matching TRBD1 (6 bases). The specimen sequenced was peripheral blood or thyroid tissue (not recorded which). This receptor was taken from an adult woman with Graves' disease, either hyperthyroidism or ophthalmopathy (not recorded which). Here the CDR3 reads CASSFGRDTGANVLTF. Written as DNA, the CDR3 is TGTGCCAGCAGCTTCGGAAGGGACACCGGGGCCAACGTCCTGACTTTC.